This T cell receptor beta chain was documented in a study of preoperative IRX-2 immunotherapy in early breast cancer. Treatment here: preoperative locoregional IRX-2 cytokine immunotherapy. Preoperative locoregional IRX-2 cytokine immunotherapy was tested in the phase Ib source study. Sequenced by immunoSEQ multiplex PCR; TCRdb stores in-frame clones only, minus some. Here the sample spans approximately 96,000 clones, approximately 90% being singletons. The trim removed 9 bases at V and 0 bases at J, leaving 7 bases unmatched. This CDR3 is 15 amino acids long. Germline V gives CDR1 SGHVS, CDR2 FNYEAQ.

This sequence joins TRBV7-6 and TRBJ2-3, with 9 bases lining up with TRBD1. The sequenced sample was tumor tissue, obtained after IRX-2 immunotherapy. This sequence originates from a human donor with breast cancer. The CDR3 reads CASRDRGDSTDTQYF. Here the CDR3 DNA reads TGTGCCAGTAGAGACAGGGGGGATAGCACAGATACGCAGTATTTT.